This T cell receptor beta chain derives from a study of cytotoxic CD8 clonotypes in ibrutinib-treated CLL. Study-wide context: Patients attained about 25 partial and 2 complete responses; at median around 70 months, roughly 15 remained remitted while approximately twelve progressed. Study-wide points: Clonality went up at the time of ibrutinib response, stayed stable in sustained remission, and later dropped back toward its baseline level at progression.

Per the germline V gene, CDR1 is SGDLS and CDR2 is YYNGEE. This CDR3 is built from 10 residues. V was shortened by 3 bases and J by 9 bases, with 4 bases between the two germline ends. Only one count was recorded for this clone. Its antigen is currently unknown. Target depth was 1 in 200,000 to 1 in 1 million T cells, about 10x per clonotype. Profiled with immunoSEQ multiplex PCR; TCRdb holds only in-frame clones, not every one. The profile shows 130,000 to 150,000 clones, less than 95% of them singletons. Sequences were derived from PBMCs, sampled after 12 months of ibrutinib treatment. The source is a human donor with chronic lymphocytic leukemia. J is TRBJ2-1 and V is TRBV9; no clear D. This chain's CDR3 is CASSGGEQFF. CDR3 in DNA: TGTGCCAGCAGCGGGGGTGAGCAGTTCTTC.